Listed here is a single T cell receptor (beta chain). CDR1 and CDR2 from the germline V gene are SGHDT and YYEEEE. With V trimmed by 7 bases and J by 1 base, 0 bases remained unmatched. The CDR3 runs to 13 residues. TCRdb's table, derived via immunoSEQ multiplex PCR, lists solely in-frame clones and lacks some. The table shows under 450,000 clones, with around nine tenths occurring only once. This record belongs to a study of blood T cell repertoires in COVID-19. Sequencing was done on a sample of peripheral blood. The source is a middle-aged woman with COVID-19, enrolled during active disease. J is TRBJ2-3 and V is TRBV5-6, with 10 bases that match TRBD2. This chain's CDR3 is CASGTSGTDTQYF. Written as DNA, the CDR3 is TGTGCCAGCGGGACTAGCGGCACAGATACGCAGTATTTT.